This TCR beta chain came from a study of blood T cells in healthy people across ages. Study-wide points: Both higher diversity and more naive CD4+ cells marked long-lived donors when set against aged donors.

As to this clonotype: Its target is unknown.

The authors ran a second PCR of 7 to 11 cycles using a sample-barcoded 5' primer and a J-beta primer mix. Each CDR3 protein gets one entry after TCRdb re-called the 5' RACE reads with MiXCR. The sample consists of hundreds of thousands of distinct CDR3 sequences, around 50% of them appearing once. Donors gave about 9.3 milliliters of peripheral blood apiece. Looked up from germline, CDR1 is LGHDT and CDR2 is YNNKEL (reference sequence). The V and J ends lost 10 bases and 0 bases respectively, with 9 bases between them. CDR3 length: 12 residues. Input material: blood. The chain has TRBV3-1 and TRBJ2-5; D may be TRBD2 (5 bases). This TCR derives from a man aged 35 to 55 in good health. The CDR3 DNA is TGTGCCACCTTGGACTACCAAGAGACCCAGTACTTC. Translated, it gives CATLDYQETQYF.